This T cell receptor (beta chain) is from a study of cytomegalovirus exposure and HLA in healthy donors. Remarks on this clone: Antigen: not known.

The PCR had 60 Vbeta and 13 Jbeta primers. Sequencing used immunoSEQ multiplex PCR; TCRdb keeps in-frame clones, though not all of them. The table has about 120,000 clones, approximately 80% seen once. Overall study results and limits: Only CMV serostatus was available as immune exposure information. Analysis performed later found about 17,000 TCR beta sequences associated with HLA alleles at 0.05 false discovery rate. Usually a TCR sequence was rare, but some public TCRs were found in many donors.

The V and J ends lost 2 bases and 5 bases, in that order; junction bases with no gene match: 6. The CDR3 consists of 15 residues. Germline lookup yields CDR1 SGHAT and CDR2 FQDESV (reference sequence). This receptor was taken from a woman aged 18-35 years in good health and CMV-seronegative. Material for sequencing was PBMCs. V is TRBV11-1 and J is TRBJ2-7; TRBD1 agrees at 10 bases. The CDR3 loop reads CASSLPGTGDHEQYF. CDR3 in DNA: TGTGCCAGCAGCTTACCCGGGACAGGGGACCACGAGCAGTACTTC.